The present entry profiles one T cell receptor (beta chain) with its context. Given a much more abundant clone one base away, this may be a read error. The data stem from a study of T cells in Graves' hyperthyroidism and ophthalmopathy. Amplified TCR beta CDR3 regions derived from RNA transcripts. With the HTBI primer set, the TCR CDR3 went through a first round of RT-PCR. TCRdb reprocessed the multiplex PCR reads with MiXCR, giving one entry per CDR3 protein. The repertoire includes some 400,000 distinct CDR3 sequences, 15% to 20% of them detected once, and around 4% sits in the top ten. The CDR3 length is 15 residues. From germline, CDR1 is MDHEN and CDR2 SYDVKM.

Sequencing was carried out using blood. This TCR derives from a woman in her late teens or twenties with Graves' hyperthyroidism. This chain uses TRBV28 with TRBJ2-2, with a possible D match to TRBD1 (6 bases). CDR3 sequence (DNA): TGTGCCAGCAGTCAAGGGGACATCAACACCGGGGAGCTGTGTTTT. Protein: CASSQGDINTGELCF. Variable domain in full (rest from reference TRBV28 and TRBJ2-2): DVKVTQSSRYLVKRTGEKVFLECVQDMDHENMFWYRQDPGLGLRLIYFSYDVKMKEKGDIPEGYSVSREKKERFSLILESASTNQTSMYLCASSQGDINTGELCFGEGSRLTVL.